This TCR beta chain was identified in a study of shared clonotypes between healthy human individuals. Study-wide background: Each donor had three CD4 naive, three CD4 memory, two CD8 naive and one CD8 memory plate. Findings and limits, study-wide: Of the naive CD4 clonotypes, about 5% were shared across a handful of donors.

TCRdb's table, derived via immunoSEQ multiplex PCR, lists solely in-frame clones and lacks some. The table has about 2 million clones, roughly 95% seen once; the top ten hold more than 0.95%. CD45RO-negative cells were positively selected for CCR7, leaving out terminally differentiated effector memory CD45RA+ cells. Donors had no recently reported acute infections or vaccinations and were HIV-negative. Note on this clone: Its antigen is not identified.

This clonotype originated in a man in his late teens or twenties in good health. Source material: naive CD8+ T cells sorted from blood.

The CDR3 sequence is CASSKGGDTEAFF. The DNA of the CDR3 is TGTGCCAGTAGTAAGGGGGGAGACACTGAAGCTTTCTTT. The chain links TRBV19 to TRBJ1-1; weak D call: TRBD1 (6 bases). With 4 bases removed from V and 3 bases from J, the gap between germline ends came to 9 bases. Germline V gene data show CDR1 as LNHDA and CDR2 as SQIVND (reference sequence). The CDR3 extends over 13 amino acids. The full variable domain, its missing parts supplied by reference TRBV19 and TRBJ1-1, is DGGITQSPKYLFRKEGQNVTLSCEQNLNHDAMYWYRQDPGQGLRLIYYSQIVNDFQKGDIAEGYSVSREKKESFPLTVTSAQKNPTAFYLCASSKGGDTEAFFGQGTRLTVV.